The rows below give T cell receptor beta chains drawn from one sample of a study of blood T cell repertoires in COVID-19. Assay: immunoSEQ multiplex PCR; the TCRdb copy retains only in-frame clones and omits some. This sample has fewer than 200,000 clones, with 90% to 95% found just once. The sample comprised peripheral blood. These TCRs come from a woman between 50 and 59 years old with acute or convalescent COVID-19. The conserved cysteine and the conserved F or W are not part of the CDR3 here. Each record gives: V gene, D gene, CDR3 protein. A D gene is named only where the DNA matches it firmly.

v_gene: TRBV24-1; d_gene: .; CDR3aa: ATSDAGSGYGYT
v_gene: TRBV19; d_gene: TRBD1; CDR3aa: ASSIDKGAINQPQH
v_gene: TRBV2; d_gene: .; CDR3aa: AIQGRAYEQY
v_gene: TRBV2; d_gene: .; CDR3aa: ATTRQASPNTEAF
v_gene: TRBV7-9; d_gene: .; CDR3aa: ASSHLGGYEQY
v_gene: TRBV19; d_gene: TRBD1; CDR3aa: ASSIVTGDEKLF
v_gene: TRBV7-9; d_gene: TRBD1; CDR3aa: ASSPIGTVNTEAF
v_gene: TRBV19; d_gene: .; CDR3aa: ASSIATADSNQPQH
v_gene: TRBV18; d_gene: .; CDR3aa: ASSPNRGGPGSPLH
v_gene: TRBV14; d_gene: .; CDR3aa: ASSPRQGGGTQY
v_gene: TRBV7-9; d_gene: TRBD1; CDR3aa: ASSLSPGQGYGYT
v_gene: TRBV29-1; d_gene: TRBD1; CDR3aa: SALRQGAYGYT
v_gene: TRBV24-1; d_gene: TRBD1; CDR3aa: ATSDPGRGFGWF
v_gene: TRBV5-6; d_gene: .; CDR3aa: ASSSALVAF
v_gene: TRBV19; d_gene: .; CDR3aa: ASSIVAGRANQPQH
v_gene: TRBV7-3; d_gene: .; CDR3aa: ASSLKGGMGMAQY
v_gene: TRBV14; d_gene: TRBD1; CDR3aa: ASSQPGQGAGGYT
v_gene: TRBV15; d_gene: .; CDR3aa: ATRPGASNSPLH
v_gene: TRBV7-2; d_gene: .; CDR3aa: ASSLTGTQRTDTQY
v_gene: TRBV3-1/TRBV3-2; d_gene: .; CDR3aa: ASSQGNSNYGYT
v_gene: TRBV27; d_gene: .; CDR3aa: ASSIVQDNEQF
v_gene: TRBV6-5; d_gene: .; CDR3aa: ASSYSPGQRKAF
v_gene: TRBV28; d_gene: TRBD1; CDR3aa: ASSLSGQGDRGYT
v_gene: TRBV6-4; d_gene: .; CDR3aa: ASSDSAAPKRDGYT
v_gene: TRBV24-1; d_gene: TRBD1; CDR3aa: ATSDSDREYEQY
v_gene: TRBV24-1; d_gene: TRBD1; CDR3aa: ATSDSDRVGNEQF
v_gene: TRBV28; d_gene: .; CDR3aa: ASTSSLPGELF
v_gene: TRBV10-3; d_gene: TRBD1; CDR3aa: AISESGTGVHSYEQY
v_gene: TRBV21-1; d_gene: .; CDR3aa: ASSEGQMNTEAF
v_gene: TRBV27; d_gene: .; CDR3aa: ASSLRGPADKYNSPLH
v_gene: TRBV6-5; d_gene: .; CDR3aa: ASRGDISSTDTQY
v_gene: TRBV2; d_gene: .; CDR3aa: ASNGQFTDTQY
v_gene: TRBV4-1; d_gene: TRBD1; CDR3aa: ASSQMDRAFEGYT
v_gene: TRBV2; d_gene: TRBD1; CDR3aa: ASSSGTGGLRQETQY
v_gene: TRBV19; d_gene: .; CDR3aa: ASSMGRTTNYGYT
v_gene: TRBV3-1/TRBV3-2; d_gene: .; CDR3aa: ASSQLGVLSGNTIY
v_gene: TRBV5-5; d_gene: .; CDR3aa: ASSLSSVQYNEKLF
v_gene: TRBV7-3; d_gene: TRBD1; CDR3aa: ASSSAPGQLTDTQY
v_gene: TRBV2; d_gene: TRBD1; CDR3aa: ASTLGTGPTS
v_gene: TRBV7-2; d_gene: .; CDR3aa: ASSLGAYSGANVLT
v_gene: TRBV19; d_gene: .; CDR3aa: ASSSGSGANVLT
v_gene: TRBV24-1; d_gene: TRBD2; CDR3aa: ATSDFSGGAYNEQF
v_gene: TRBV29-1; d_gene: .; CDR3aa: SVQWNTGELF
v_gene: TRBV2; d_gene: .; CDR3aa: ASTRQDMNTEAF
v_gene: TRBV24-1; d_gene: .; CDR3aa: ATSAEGLLSYNEQF